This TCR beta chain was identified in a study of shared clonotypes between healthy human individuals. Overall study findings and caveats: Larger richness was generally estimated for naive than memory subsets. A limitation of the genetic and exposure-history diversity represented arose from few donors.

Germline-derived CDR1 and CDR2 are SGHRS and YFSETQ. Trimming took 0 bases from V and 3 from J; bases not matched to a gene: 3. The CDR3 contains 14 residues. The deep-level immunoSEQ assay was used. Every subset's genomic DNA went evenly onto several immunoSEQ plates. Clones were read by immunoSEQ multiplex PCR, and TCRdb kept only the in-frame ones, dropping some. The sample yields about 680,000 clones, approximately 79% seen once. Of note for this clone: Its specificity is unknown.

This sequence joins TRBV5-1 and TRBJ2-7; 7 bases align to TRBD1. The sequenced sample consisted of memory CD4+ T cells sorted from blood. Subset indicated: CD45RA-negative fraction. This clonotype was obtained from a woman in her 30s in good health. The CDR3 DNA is TGCGCCAGCAGCTTGGGCTGGGACAGCTACGAGCAGTACTTC. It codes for CASSLGWDSYEQYF.